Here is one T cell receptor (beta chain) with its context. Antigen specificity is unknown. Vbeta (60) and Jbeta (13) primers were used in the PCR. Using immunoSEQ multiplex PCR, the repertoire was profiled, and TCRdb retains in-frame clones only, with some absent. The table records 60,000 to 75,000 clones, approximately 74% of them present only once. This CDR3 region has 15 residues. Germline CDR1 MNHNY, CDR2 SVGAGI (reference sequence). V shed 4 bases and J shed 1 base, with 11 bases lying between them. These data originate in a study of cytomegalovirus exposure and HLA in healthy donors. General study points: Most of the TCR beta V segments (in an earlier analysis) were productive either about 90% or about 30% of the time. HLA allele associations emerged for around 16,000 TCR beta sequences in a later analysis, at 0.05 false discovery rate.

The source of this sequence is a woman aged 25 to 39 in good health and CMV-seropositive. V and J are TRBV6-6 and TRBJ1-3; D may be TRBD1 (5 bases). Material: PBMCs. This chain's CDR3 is CASSSRGISGNTIYF. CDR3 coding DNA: TGTGCCAGCAGTTCCCGGGGGATTTCTGGAAACACCATATATTTT.